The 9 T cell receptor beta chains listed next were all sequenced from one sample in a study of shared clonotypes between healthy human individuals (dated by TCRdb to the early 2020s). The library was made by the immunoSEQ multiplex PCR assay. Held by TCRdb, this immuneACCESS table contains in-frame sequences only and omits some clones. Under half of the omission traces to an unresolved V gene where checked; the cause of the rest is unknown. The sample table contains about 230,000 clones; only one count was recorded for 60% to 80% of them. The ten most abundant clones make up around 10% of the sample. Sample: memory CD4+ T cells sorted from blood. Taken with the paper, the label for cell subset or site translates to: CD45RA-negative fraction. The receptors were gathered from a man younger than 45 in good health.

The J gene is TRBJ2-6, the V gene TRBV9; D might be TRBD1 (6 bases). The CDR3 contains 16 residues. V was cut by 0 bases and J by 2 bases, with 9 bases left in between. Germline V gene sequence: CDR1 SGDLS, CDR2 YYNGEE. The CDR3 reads CASSVAPGAGANVLTF. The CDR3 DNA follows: TGTGCCAGCAGCGTAGCTCCAGGGGCTGGGGCCAACGTCCTGACTTTC. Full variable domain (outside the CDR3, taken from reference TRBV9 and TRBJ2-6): DSGVTQTPKHLITATGQRVTLRCSPRSGDLSVYWYQQSLDQGLQFLIQYYNGEERAKGNILERFSAQQFPDLHSELNLSSLELGDSALYFCASSVAPGAGANVLTFGAGSRLTVL.

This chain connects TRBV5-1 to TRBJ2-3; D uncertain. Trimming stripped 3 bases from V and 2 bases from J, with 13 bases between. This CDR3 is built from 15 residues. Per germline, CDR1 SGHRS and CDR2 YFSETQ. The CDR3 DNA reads TGCGCCAGCAGCTCCGGTGCTAGGTTCACAGATACGCAGTATTTT. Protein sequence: CASSSGARFTDTQYF.

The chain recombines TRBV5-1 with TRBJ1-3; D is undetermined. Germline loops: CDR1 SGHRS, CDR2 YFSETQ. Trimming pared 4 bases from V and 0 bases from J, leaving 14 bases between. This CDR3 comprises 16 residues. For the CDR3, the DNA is TGCGCCAGCAGCCCGCGGACCGGGAGCTCTGGAAACACCATATATTTT. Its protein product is CASSPRTGSSGNTIYF.

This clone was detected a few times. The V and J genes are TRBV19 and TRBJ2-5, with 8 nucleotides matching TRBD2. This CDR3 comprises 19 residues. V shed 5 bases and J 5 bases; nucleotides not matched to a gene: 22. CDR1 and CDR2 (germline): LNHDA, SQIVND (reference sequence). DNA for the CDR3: TGTGCCAGTAGTCCCCGAGTTAGCGGGACTTCCCCCGATAGGGAGACCCAGTACTTC. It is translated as CASSPRVSGTSPDRETQYF.

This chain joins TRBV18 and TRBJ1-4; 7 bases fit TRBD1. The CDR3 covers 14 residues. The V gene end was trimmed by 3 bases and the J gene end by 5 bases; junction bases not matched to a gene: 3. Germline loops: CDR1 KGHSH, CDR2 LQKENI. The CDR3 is CASSPRTGNEKLFF. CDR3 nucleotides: TGTGCCAGCTCACCGCGGACAGGAAATGAAAAACTGTTTTTT. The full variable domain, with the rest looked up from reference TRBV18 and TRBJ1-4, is NAGVMQNPRHLVRRRGQEARLRCSPMKGHSHVYWYRQLPEEGLKFMVYLQKENIIDESGMPKERFSAEFPKEGPSILRIQQVVRGDSAAYFCASSPRTGNEKLFFGSGTQLSVL.

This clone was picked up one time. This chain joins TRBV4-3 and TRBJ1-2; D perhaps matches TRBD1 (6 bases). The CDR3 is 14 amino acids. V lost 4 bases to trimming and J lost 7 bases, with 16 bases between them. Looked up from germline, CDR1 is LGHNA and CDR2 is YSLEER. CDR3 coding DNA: TGCGCCAGCAGCCCCAACACAGGGTACCTTGGCTACACCTTC. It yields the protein CASSPNTGYLGYTF.

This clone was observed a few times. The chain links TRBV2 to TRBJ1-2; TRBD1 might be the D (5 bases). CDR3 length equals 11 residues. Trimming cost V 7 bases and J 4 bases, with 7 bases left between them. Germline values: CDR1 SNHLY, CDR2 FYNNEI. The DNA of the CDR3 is TGTGCCAGCATCGGGGGCTATGGCTACACCTTC. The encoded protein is CASIGGYGYTF.

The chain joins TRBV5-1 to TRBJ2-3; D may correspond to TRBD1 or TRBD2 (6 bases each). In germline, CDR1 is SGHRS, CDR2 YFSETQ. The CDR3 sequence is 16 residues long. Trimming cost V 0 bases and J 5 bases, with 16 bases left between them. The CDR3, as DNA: TGCGCCAGCAGCTTGGAAGGGGGGCCGGGGGTAGATACGCAGTATTTT. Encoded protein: CASSLEGGPGVDTQYF.

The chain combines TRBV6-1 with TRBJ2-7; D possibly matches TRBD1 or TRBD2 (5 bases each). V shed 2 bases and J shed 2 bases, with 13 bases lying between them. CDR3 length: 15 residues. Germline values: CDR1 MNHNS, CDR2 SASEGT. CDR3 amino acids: CASSEFGTVAYEQYF. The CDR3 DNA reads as TGTGCCAGCAGTGAATTCGGGACGGTAGCCTACGAGCAGTACTTC.